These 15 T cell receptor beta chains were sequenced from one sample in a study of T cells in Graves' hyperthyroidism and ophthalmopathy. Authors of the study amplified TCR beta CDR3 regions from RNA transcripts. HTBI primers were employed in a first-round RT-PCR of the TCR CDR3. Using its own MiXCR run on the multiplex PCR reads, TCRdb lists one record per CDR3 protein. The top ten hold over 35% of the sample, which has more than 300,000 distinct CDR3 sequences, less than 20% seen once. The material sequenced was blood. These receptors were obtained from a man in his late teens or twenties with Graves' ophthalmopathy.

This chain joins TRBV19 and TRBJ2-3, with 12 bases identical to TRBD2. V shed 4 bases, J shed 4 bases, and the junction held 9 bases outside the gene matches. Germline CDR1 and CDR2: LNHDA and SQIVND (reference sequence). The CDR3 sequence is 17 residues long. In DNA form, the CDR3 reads TGTGCCAGTAGTACCTCTAGCGGGGGGGCAGTCTCAGATACGCAGTATTTT. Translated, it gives CASSTSSGGAVSDTQYF.

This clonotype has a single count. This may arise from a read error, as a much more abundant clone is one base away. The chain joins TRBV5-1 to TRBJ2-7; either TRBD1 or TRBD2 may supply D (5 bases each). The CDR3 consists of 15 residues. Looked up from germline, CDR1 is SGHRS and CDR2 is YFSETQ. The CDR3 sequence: CASSLLGDQPYGQYF. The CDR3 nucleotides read TGCGCCAGCAGTTTACTCGGGGACCAGCCCTACGGGCAGTACTTC.

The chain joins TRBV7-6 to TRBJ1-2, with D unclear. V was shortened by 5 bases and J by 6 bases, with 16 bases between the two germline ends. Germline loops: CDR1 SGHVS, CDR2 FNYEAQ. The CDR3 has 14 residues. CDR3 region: CASSPGVAGDGYTF. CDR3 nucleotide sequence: TGTGCCAGCAGCCCCGGCGTAGCCGGTGATGGCTACACCTTC.

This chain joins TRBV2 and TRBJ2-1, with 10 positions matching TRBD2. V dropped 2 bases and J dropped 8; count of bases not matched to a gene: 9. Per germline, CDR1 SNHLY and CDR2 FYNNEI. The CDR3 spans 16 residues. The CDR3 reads CASSERAGGPGDEQFF. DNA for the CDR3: TGTGCCAGCAGTGAACGAGCGGGAGGGCCCGGGGATGAGCAGTTCTTC.

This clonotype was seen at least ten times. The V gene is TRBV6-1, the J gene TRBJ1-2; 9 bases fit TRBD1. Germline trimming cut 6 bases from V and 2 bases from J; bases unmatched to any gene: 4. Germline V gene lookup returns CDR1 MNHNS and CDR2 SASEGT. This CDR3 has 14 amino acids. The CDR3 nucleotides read TGTGCCAGCAGCACCGGGACAGGGAACTATGGCTACACCTTC. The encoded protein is CASSTGTGNYGYTF.

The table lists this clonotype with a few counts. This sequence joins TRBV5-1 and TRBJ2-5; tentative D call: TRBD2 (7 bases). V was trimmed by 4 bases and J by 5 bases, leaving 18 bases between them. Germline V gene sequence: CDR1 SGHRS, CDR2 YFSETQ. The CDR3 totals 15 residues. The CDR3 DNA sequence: TGCGCCAGCAGCAAGATTGACGGGGGGCCGGAGACCCAGTACTTC. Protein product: CASSKIDGGPETQYF.

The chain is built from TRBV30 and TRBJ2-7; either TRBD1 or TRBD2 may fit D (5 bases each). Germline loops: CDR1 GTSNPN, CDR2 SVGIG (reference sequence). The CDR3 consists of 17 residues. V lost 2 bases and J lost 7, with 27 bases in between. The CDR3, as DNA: TGTGCCTGGAGTTCTCATACCCCCCGAGGGGATCCTAGAGAGCAGTACTTC. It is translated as CAWSSHTPRGDPREQYF.

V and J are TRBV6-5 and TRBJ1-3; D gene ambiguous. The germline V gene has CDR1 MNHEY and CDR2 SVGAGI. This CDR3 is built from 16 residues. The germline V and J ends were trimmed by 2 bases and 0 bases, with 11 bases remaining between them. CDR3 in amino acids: CASSYAGISSGNTIYF. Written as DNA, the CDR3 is TGTGCCAGCAGTTACGCGGGGATCAGCTCTGGAAACACCATATATTTT.

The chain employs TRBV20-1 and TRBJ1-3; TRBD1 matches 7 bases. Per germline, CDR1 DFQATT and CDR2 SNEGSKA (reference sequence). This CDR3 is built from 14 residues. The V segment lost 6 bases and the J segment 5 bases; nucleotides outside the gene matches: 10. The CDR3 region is CSAEQQTGRNTIYF. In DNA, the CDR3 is TGCAGTGCCGAACAGCAGACAGGGCGAAACACCATATATTTT.

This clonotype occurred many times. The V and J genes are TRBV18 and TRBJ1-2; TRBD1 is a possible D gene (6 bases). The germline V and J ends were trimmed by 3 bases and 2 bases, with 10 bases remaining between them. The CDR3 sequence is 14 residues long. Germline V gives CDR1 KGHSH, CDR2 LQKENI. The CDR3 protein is CASSPDRTNYGYTF. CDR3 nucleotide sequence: TGTGCCAGCTCACCGGACAGAACAAACTATGGCTACACCTTC.

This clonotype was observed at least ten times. CDR3 bases: TGTGCCAGCAGCCAAGGGAGGCAGGGAGCAACTAATGAAAAACTGTTTTTT. As protein: CASSQGRQGATNEKLFF. The V gene is TRBV5-5, the J gene TRBJ1-4, with a possible D match to TRBD1 (5 bases). The germline gives CDR1 SGHKS, CDR2 YYEKEE (reference sequence). V lost 4 bases and J 0 bases, leaving 16 bases between the germline ends. The CDR3 loop spans 17 amino acids.

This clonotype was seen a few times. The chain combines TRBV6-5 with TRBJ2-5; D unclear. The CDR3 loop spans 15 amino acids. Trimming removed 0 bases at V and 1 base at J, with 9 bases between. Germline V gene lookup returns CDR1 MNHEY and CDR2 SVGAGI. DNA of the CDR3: TGTGCCAGCAGTTACTCGGAAACAGTCCAAGAGACCCAGTACTTC. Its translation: CASSYSETVQETQYF.

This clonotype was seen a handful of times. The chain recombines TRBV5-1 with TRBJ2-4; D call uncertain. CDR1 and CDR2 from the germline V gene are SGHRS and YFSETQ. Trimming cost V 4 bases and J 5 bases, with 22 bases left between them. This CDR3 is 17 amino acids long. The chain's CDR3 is CASSPIPGPFNENIQYF. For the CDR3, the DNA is TGCGCCAGCAGCCCAATCCCGGGCCCTTTCAACGAAAACATTCAGTACTTC.

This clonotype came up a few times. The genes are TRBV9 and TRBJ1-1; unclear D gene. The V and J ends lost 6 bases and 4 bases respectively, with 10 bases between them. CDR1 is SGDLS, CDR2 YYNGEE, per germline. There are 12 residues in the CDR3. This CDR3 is CASTPVTTEAFF. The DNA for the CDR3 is TGTGCCAGCACCCCAGTTACCACTGAAGCTTTCTTT.

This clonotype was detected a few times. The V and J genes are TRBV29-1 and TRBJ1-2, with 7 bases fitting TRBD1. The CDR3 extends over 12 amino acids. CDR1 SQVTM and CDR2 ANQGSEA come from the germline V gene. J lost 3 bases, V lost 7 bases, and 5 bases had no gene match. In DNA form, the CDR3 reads TGCAGCGCAGCCGACAGGGACTATGGCTACACCTTC. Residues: CSAADRDYGYTF.